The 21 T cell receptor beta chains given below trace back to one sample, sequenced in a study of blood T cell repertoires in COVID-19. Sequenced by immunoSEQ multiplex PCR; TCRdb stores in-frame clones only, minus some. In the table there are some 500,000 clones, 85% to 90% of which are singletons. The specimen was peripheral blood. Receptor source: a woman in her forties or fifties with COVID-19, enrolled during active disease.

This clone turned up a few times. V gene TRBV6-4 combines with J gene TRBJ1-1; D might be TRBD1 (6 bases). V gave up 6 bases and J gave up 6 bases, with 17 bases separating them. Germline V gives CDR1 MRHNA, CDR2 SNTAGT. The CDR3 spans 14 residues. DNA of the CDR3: TGTGCCAGCAGCGAACAGGGCGGAGCGGCTGAAGCTTTCTTT. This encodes CASSEQGGAAEAFF.

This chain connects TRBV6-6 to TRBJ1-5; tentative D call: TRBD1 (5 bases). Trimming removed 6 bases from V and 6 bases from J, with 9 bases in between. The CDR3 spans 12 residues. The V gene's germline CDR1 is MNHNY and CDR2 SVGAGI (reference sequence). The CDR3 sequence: CASSIQGQPQHF. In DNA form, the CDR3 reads TGTGCCAGCAGCATCCAGGGTCAGCCCCAGCATTTT.

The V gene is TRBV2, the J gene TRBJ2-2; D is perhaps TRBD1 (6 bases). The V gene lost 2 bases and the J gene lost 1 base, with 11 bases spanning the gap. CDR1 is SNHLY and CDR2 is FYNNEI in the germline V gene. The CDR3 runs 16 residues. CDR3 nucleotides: TGTGCCAGCAGTGAAAACGACAGGCGGAACACCGGGGAGCTGTTTTTT. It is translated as CASSENDRRNTGELFF.

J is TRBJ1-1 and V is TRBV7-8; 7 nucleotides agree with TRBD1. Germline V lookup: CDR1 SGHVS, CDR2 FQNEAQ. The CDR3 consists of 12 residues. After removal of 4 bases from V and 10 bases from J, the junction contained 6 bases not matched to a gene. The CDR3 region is CASSSGGPLAFF. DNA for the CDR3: TGTGCCAGCAGCTCAGGGGGGCCGCTAGCTTTCTTT.

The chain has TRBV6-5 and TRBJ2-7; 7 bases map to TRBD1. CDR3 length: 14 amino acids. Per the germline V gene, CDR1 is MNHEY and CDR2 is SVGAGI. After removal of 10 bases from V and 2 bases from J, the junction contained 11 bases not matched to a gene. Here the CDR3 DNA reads TGTGCCACCAAAACGGTGGGACAGACCTACGAGCAGTACTTC. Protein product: CATKTVGQTYEQYF.

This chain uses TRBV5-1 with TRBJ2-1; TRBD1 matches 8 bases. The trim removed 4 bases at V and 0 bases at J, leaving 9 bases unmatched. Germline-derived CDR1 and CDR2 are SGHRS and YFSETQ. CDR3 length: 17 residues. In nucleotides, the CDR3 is TGCGCCAGCAGCCCCGGACAGGGTTTAAACTCCTACAATGAGCAGTTCTTC. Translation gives CASSPGQGLNSYNEQFF.

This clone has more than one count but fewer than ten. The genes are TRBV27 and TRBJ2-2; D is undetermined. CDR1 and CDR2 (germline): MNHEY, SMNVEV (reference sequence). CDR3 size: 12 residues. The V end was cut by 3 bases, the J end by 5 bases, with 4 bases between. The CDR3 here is CASSFPTGELFF. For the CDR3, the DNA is TGTGCCAGCAGTTTCCCTACCGGGGAGCTGTTTTTT.

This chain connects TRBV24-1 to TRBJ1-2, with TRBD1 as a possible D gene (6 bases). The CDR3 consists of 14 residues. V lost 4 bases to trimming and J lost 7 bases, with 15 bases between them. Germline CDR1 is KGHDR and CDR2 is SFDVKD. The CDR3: CATSDSQGRGGYTF. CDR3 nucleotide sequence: TGTGCCACCAGTGACTCTCAGGGGAGGGGTGGCTACACCTTC.

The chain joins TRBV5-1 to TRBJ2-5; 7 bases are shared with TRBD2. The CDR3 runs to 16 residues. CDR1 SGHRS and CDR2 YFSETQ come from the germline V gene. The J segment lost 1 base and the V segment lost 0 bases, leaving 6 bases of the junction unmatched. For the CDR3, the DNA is TGCGCCAGCAGCTTGGCCCTGGGGGGGGGCCAAGAGACCCAGTACTTC. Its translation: CASSLALGGGQETQYF.

The CDR3 sequence is CASRQGISGNTIYF. For the CDR3, the DNA is TGTGCCAGCAGGCAGGGGATCTCTGGAAACACCATATATTTT. The chain joins TRBV19 to TRBJ1-3; the D gene is possibly TRBD1 (6 bases). V lost 9 bases, J lost 0 bases, and 12 bases lay in between. The CDR3 sequence is 14 residues long. Germline V gene data show CDR1 as LNHDA and CDR2 as SQIVND (reference sequence).

This CDR3 is CASSLGSLDEQFF. The CDR3 nucleotides read TGTGCCAGCAGCTTAGGTAGCTTAGATGAGCAGTTCTTC. The V gene is TRBV7-6, the J gene TRBJ2-1; D call uncertain. Trimming stripped 1 base from V and 8 bases from J, with 9 bases between. The germline gives CDR1 SGHVS, CDR2 FNYEAQ. This CDR3 has 13 residues.

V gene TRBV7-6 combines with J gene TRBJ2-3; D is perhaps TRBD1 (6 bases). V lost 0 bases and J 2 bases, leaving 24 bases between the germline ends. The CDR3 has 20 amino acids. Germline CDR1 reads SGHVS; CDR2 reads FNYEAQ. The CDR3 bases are TGTGCCAGCAGCTTAGCGGGGGCAAGGCTCGTTTTAAACCCCACAGATACGCAGTATTTT. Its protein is CASSLAGARLVLNPTDTQYF.

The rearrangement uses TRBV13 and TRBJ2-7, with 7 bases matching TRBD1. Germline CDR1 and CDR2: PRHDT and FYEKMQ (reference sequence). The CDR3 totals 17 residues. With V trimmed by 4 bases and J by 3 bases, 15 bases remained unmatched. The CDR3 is CASSSVSIGRGIYEQYF. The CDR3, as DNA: TGTGCCAGCAGCTCGGTATCAATAGGCAGGGGGATCTACGAGCAGTACTTC. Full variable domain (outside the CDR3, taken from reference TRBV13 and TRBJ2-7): AAGVIQSPRHLIKEKRETATLKCYPIPRHDTVYWYQQGPGQDPQFLISFYEKMQSDKGSIPDRFSAQQFSDYHSELNMSSLELGDSALYFCASSSVSIGRGIYEQYFGPGTRLTVT.

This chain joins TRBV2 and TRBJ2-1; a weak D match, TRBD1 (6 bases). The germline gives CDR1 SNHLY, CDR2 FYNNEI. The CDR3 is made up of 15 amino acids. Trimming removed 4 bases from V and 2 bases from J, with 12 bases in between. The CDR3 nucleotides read TGTGCCAGCAGTGTTTCAGGGGTAGCCTACAATGAGCAGTTCTTC. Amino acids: CASSVSGVAYNEQFF.

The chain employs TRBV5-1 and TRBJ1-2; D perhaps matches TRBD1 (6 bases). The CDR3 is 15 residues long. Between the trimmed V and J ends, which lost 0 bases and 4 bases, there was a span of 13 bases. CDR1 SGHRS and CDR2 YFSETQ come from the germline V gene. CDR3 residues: CASSLAIGTSYGYTF. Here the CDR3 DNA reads TGCGCCAGCAGCTTGGCCATAGGGACAAGCTATGGCTACACCTTC.

The CDR3 bases are TGTGCCAGCAGTTTCGGCGGATCTAGCACAGATACGCAGTATTTT. Its translation: CASSFGGSSTDTQYF. V and J are TRBV6-6 and TRBJ2-3; the D is unclear. The CDR3 runs 15 residues. The V end was cut by 4 bases, the J end by 0 bases, with 11 bases between. The V gene's germline CDR1 is MNHNY and CDR2 SVGAGI (reference sequence).

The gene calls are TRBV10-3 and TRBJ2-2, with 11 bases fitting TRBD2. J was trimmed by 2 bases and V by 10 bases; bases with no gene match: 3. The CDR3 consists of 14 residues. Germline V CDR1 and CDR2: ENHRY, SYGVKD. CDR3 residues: CATGTSGNTGELFF. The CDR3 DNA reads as TGTGCCACGGGGACTAGCGGTAACACCGGGGAGCTGTTTTTT.

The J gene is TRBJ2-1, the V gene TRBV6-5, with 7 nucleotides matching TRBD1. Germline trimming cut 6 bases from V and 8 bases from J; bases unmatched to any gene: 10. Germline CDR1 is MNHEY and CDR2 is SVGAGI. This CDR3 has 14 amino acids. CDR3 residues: CASRGYRGGDEQFF. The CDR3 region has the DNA TGTGCCAGCAGAGGATACAGGGGTGGGGATGAGCAGTTCTTC.

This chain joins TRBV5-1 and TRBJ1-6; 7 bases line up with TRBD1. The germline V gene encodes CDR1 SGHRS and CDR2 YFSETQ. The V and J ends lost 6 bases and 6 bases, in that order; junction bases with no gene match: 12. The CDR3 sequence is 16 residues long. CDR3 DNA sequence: TGCGCCAGCACCCCAATGGGGACAGACCTTAATTCACCCCTCCACTTT. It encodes CASTPMGTDLNSPLHF. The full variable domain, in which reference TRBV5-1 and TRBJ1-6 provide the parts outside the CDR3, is KAGVTQTPRYLIKTRGQQVTLSCSPISGHRSVSWYQQTPGQGLQFLFEYFSETQRNKGNFPGRFSGRQFSNSRSEMNVSTLELGDSALYLCASTPMGTDLNSPLHFGNGTRLTVT.

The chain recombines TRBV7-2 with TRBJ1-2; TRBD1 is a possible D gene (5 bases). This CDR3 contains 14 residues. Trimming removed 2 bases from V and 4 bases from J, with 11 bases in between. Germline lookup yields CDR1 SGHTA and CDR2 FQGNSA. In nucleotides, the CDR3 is TGTGCCAGCAGCTTACCCCCAGGGTCCTATGGCTACACCTTC. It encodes CASSLPPGSYGYTF.

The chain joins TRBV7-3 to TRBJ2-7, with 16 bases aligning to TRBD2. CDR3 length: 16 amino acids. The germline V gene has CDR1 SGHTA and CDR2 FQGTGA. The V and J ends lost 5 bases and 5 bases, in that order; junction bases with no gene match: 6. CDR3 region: CASSPGLAGGPDEQYF. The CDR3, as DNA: TGTGCCAGCAGCCCGGGACTAGCGGGGGGGCCCGACGAGCAGTACTTC. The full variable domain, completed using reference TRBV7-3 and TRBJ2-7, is GAGVSQTPSNKVTEKGKYVELRCDPISGHTALYWYRQSLGQGPEFLIYFQGTGAADDSGLPNDRFFAVRPEGSVSTLKIQRTERGDSAVYLCASSPGLAGGPDEQYFGPGTRLTVT.